The entry below gives a single T cell receptor (beta chain) sequence along with its context. This specimen comes from a study of blood T cell repertoires in COVID-19. The overall study: Acute-phase and convalescent COVID-19 samples originated in the United States, Italy and Spain.

Clones were sequenced by immunoSEQ multiplex PCR, and TCRdb holds only the in-frame ones, with some missing. The sample carries roughly 100,000 clones, roughly 86% recorded once. The TCR comes from a middle-aged man with active or convalescent COVID-19. The sequencing input was peripheral blood.

CDR3 loop: CASSLGASPYEQYF. The CDR3 region has the DNA TGTGCCAGCAGCTTAGGAGCCTCCCCCTACGAGCAGTACTTC. V is TRBV7-6 and J is TRBJ2-7; no clear D gene. V lost 1 base and J lost 2, with 9 bases in between. The CDR3 is made up of 14 amino acids. Germline V gene sequence: CDR1 SGHVS, CDR2 FNYEAQ.